The 31 T cell receptor beta chains in this list originate from one sample, sequenced in a study of blood T cell repertoires in COVID-19. Assay: immunoSEQ multiplex PCR; the TCRdb copy retains only in-frame clones and omits some. The sample has 150,000 to 250,000 clones, about 80% seen once. The sequenced sample consisted of peripheral blood. Receptors originate from a human donor with acute or convalescent COVID-19. The donor label of this sample is uncertain.

The V and J genes are TRBV3-1 (or the pseudogene TRBV3-2) and TRBJ2-3, with TRBD1 as a possible D gene (5 bases). Germline CDR1 LGHDT, CDR2 YNNKEL (reference sequence). The germline V and J ends were trimmed by 4 bases and 0 bases, with 11 bases remaining between them. The CDR3 extends over 15 amino acids. CDR3 nucleotide sequence: TGTGCCAGCAGCCTCGGCGACAGAAGCACAGATACGCAGTATTTT. It translates to CASSLGDRSTDTQYF.

The chain recombines TRBV28 with TRBJ2-5; 8 positions agree with TRBD1. J gave up 6 bases and V 8 bases, and 8 bases lay outside the gene matches. The CDR3 covers 13 residues. Per the germline V gene, CDR1 is MDHEN and CDR2 is SYDVKM. The CDR3 loop is CASGRQGRKTQYF. CDR3 nucleotide sequence: TGTGCCAGCGGGAGACAGGGGCGAAAGACCCAGTACTTC.

Worth noting for this clone: It may be a read error: a sequence one base away is much more abundant. Other DNA sequences within the sample encode an identical CDR3. V is TRBV29-1 and J is TRBJ1-1; 10 nucleotides line up with TRBD1. Germline-derived CDR1 and CDR2 are SQVTM and ANQGSEA. CDR3 length: 12 amino acids. Unmatched junction bases numbered 0, after V lost 4 bases and J lost 4 bases. The CDR3 protein is CSVGQGATEAFF. Written as DNA, the CDR3 is TGCAGCGTTGGACAGGGGGCCACTGAAGCTTTCTTT.

This clone was recorded only once. The gene calls are TRBV19 and TRBJ1-5, with 12 bases matching TRBD1. The CDR3 is 13 amino acids. The V segment lost 11 bases and the J segment 6 bases; nucleotides outside the gene matches: 5. Per germline, CDR1 LNHDA and CDR2 SQIVND (reference sequence). The CDR3 spells CASGQGAVQPQHF. The CDR3 DNA is TGTGCCTCGGGACAGGGGGCGGTTCAGCCCCAGCATTTT.

The chain couples TRBV24-1 to TRBJ2-3; 8 nucleotides align to TRBD2. Per the germline V gene, CDR1 is KGHDR and CDR2 is SFDVKD. The CDR3 totals 13 residues. V lost 5 bases, J lost 5 bases, and 2 bases stayed unmatched. In DNA form, the CDR3 reads TGTGCCACCAGTGGGCTAGCGGGAGATACGCAGTATTTT. Protein: CATSGLAGDTQYF.

V usage is TRBV10-3 and J usage is TRBJ2-5; 7 nucleotides line up with TRBD2. Germline lookup yields CDR1 ENHRY and CDR2 SYGVKD. Trimming removed 10 bases from V and 4 bases from J; junction bases left unmatched: 9. CDR3 size: 13 residues. Here the CDR3 reads CATREAGGETQYF. The CDR3 region has the DNA TGTGCCACACGGGAGGCCGGGGGAGAGACCCAGTACTTC.

This chain connects TRBV4-2 to TRBJ2-7, with 8 nucleotides matching TRBD1. Germline V gives CDR1 LGHNA, CDR2 YNFKEQ. J lost 4 bases, V lost 3 bases, and 8 bases had no gene match. The CDR3 extends over 15 amino acids. CDR3 in DNA: TGTGCCAGCAGCCAGACCGGGACAGGCTTATACGAGCAGTACTTC. Translating gives CASSQTGTGLYEQYF.

The J gene is TRBJ1-2, the V gene TRBV2; D remains unclear. Germline V gene sequence: CDR1 SNHLY, CDR2 FYNNEI. CDR3 length: 12 residues. V was pared by 8 bases and J by 7 bases, with 14 bases between. The CDR3 DNA is TGTGCCAGCGGCTCCCTCGGACTTGGCTACACCTTC. Residues: CASGSLGLGYTF.

The sample holds a few counts of this clone. The chain joins TRBV19 to TRBJ1-4, with unresolved D. V was clipped by 6 bases and J by 0 bases, with 20 bases between them. The CDR3 is 18 residues long. Germline lookup yields CDR1 LNHDA and CDR2 SQIVND (reference sequence). The CDR3 DNA follows: TGTGCCAGTAGGCCCGGTAGACAAACCGGTGCAACTAATGAAAAACTGTTTTTT. Translation: CASRPGRQTGATNEKLFF.

Only a few counts were recorded for this clone. The genes are TRBV6-5 and TRBJ1-4; possibly TRBD1 for D (6 bases). The CDR3 spans 16 residues. Germline CDR1 reads MNHEY; CDR2 reads SVGAGI. The V and J ends lost 0 bases and 10 bases respectively, with 18 bases between them. The CDR3 loop reads CASSYSEARGFGKLFF. The CDR3 DNA is TGTGCCAGCAGTTACTCCGAGGCCAGGGGATTTGGAAAACTGTTTTTT.

This clone appeared a single time. The rearrangement uses TRBV11-3 and TRBJ2-1; 8 positions match TRBD1. This CDR3 is 13 amino acids long. The trim removed 5 bases at V and 7 bases at J, leaving 4 bases unmatched. CDR1 and CDR2 from the germline V gene are SGHNT and YENEEA. In nucleotides, the CDR3 is TGTGCCAGCAGCCGCAGACAGGGGAATGAGCAGTTCTTC. Translation gives CASSRRQGNEQFF.

The chain links TRBV5-1 to TRBJ1-1, with 8 bases aligning to TRBD1. There are 15 residues in the CDR3. Germline V lookup: CDR1 SGHRS, CDR2 YFSETQ. The junction had 4 bases not matched to a gene; V was cut back by 1 base and J by 2 bases. As DNA, the CDR3 is TGCGCCAGCAGCTTGCCGGACAGGGCAAACACTGAAGCTTTCTTT. Translating it yields CASSLPDRANTEAFF.

The chain is built from TRBV4-2 and TRBJ2-1, with 13 bases lining up with TRBD2. The CDR3 runs to 15 residues. Germline-derived CDR1 and CDR2 are LGHNA and YNFKEQ. Losses at the gene ends were 3 bases for V and 5 bases for J; bases not matched to a gene: 1. The CDR3 DNA follows: TGTGCCAGCAGCCAGGGGACTAGCGGGGACAATGAGCAGTTCTTC. It specifies CASSQGTSGDNEQFF.

V is TRBV9 and J is TRBJ1-1; D is unresolved. Per the germline V gene, CDR1 is SGDLS and CDR2 is YYNGEE. V lost 7 bases, J lost 0 bases, and 10 bases lay in between. This CDR3 is 13 amino acids long. The CDR3 loop is CASAHTMNTEAFF. In DNA, the CDR3 is TGTGCCAGCGCACATACTATGAACACTGAAGCTTTCTTT.

J is TRBJ2-3 and V is TRBV12-5; no clear D. Trimming stripped 2 bases from V and 5 bases from J, with 8 bases between. CDR1 is LGHNT and CDR2 is FRNRAP in the germline V gene. This CDR3 spans 13 amino acids. CDR3 bases: TGTGCTAGTGGTTTGTTGGCAGTAGATACGCAGTATTTT. This translates into CASGLLAVDTQYF. The variable domain in full, with the rest retrieved from reference TRBV12-5 and TRBJ2-3, is DARVTQTPRHKVTEMGQEVTMRCQPILGHNTVFWYRQTMMQGLELLAYFRNRAPLDDSGMPKDRFSAEMPDATLATLKIQPSEPRDSAVYFCASGLLAVDTQYFGPGTRLTVL.

V is TRBV28 and J is TRBJ1-5; 7 bases map to TRBD1. The CDR3 sequence is 14 residues long. Looked up from germline, CDR1 is MDHEN and CDR2 is SYDVKM. Trimming at V came to 3 bases and at J to 2 bases, leaving 1 base not matched to a gene. CDR3 bases: TGTGCCAGCAGTTTTGGACAGGGCAATCAGCCCCAGCATTTT. Its translation is CASSFGQGNQPQHF.

The J gene is TRBJ1-3, the V gene TRBV19; weak D call: TRBD1 (5 bases). Trimming stripped 10 bases from V and 2 bases from J, with 12 bases between. The CDR3 spans 13 residues. The germline CDR1 and CDR2 sequences are LNHDA and SQIVND (reference sequence). CDR3 nucleotides: TGTGCCACCAGGGTTTTAGCTGGAAACACCATATATTTT. This encodes CATRVLAGNTIYF.

This clone was seen more than once but under ten times. Written as DNA, the CDR3 is TGTGCCAGCAGCTTAGCAGAGAGCCTTCAGCCCCAGCATTTT. This gives the protein CASSLAESLQPQHF. V is TRBV7-2 and J is TRBJ1-5; D ambiguous. CDR3 length equals 14 residues. CDR1 SGHTA and CDR2 FQGNSA come from the germline V gene. Trimming removed 0 bases at V and 6 bases at J, with 9 bases between.

The chain employs TRBV19 and TRBJ2-1; D not resolved. The germline CDR1 and CDR2 sequences are LNHDA and SQIVND (reference sequence). This CDR3 spans 14 amino acids. V shed 5 bases and J shed 5 bases, with 13 bases lying between them. The CDR3 coding sequence is TGTGCCAGTAGTCCTAAGAGTCCACACAATGAGCAGTTCTTC. It codes for CASSPKSPHNEQFF.

This clone was counted once. V is TRBV5-1 and J is TRBJ1-5; tentative D call: TRBD1 (5 bases). Trimming left V 0 bases short and J 2 bases short, with 9 bases between. The length of the CDR3 is 15 residues. Germline values: CDR1 SGHRS, CDR2 YFSETQ. CDR3 region: CASSLGGTGNQPQHF. In DNA form, the CDR3 reads TGCGCCAGCAGCTTGGGAGGGACTGGCAATCAGCCCCAGCATTTT.

In this sample, this clone turned up once. The rearrangement joins TRBV6-5 to TRBJ1-4; 7 bases are shared with TRBD1. Unmatched junction bases numbered 9, after V lost 7 bases and J lost 7 bases. CDR1 MNHEY and CDR2 SVGAGI come from the germline V gene. CDR3 length equals 14 residues. This chain's CDR3 is CASTRQGGGEKLFF. The CDR3 nucleotides are TGTGCCAGCACTCGACAGGGAGGCGGTGAAAAACTGTTTTTT.

The chain recombines TRBV9 with TRBJ1-4; 7 bases map to TRBD1. The CDR3 is made up of 15 amino acids. The germline V gene encodes CDR1 SGDLS and CDR2 YYNGEE. V lost 3 bases to trimming and J lost 5 bases; unmatched junction nucleotides: 7. The chain's CDR3 is CASSARTGQNEKLFF. The CDR3, as DNA: TGTGCCAGCAGCGCTCGGACAGGTCAAAATGAAAAACTGTTTTTT. The full variable domain, with the rest looked up from reference TRBV9 and TRBJ1-4, is DSGVTQTPKHLITATGQRVTLRCSPRSGDLSVYWYQQSLDQGLQFLIQYYNGEERAKGNILERFSAQQFPDLHSELNLSSLELGDSALYFCASSARTGQNEKLFFGSGTQLSVL.

This sequence joins TRBV2 and TRBJ2-5; 8 positions match TRBD2. Germline lookup yields CDR1 SNHLY and CDR2 FYNNEI. The CDR3 has 13 amino acids. J was trimmed by 5 bases and V by 5 bases; bases with no gene match: 4. The CDR3 sequence: CASSREGRETQYF. The CDR3 DNA follows: TGTGCCAGCAGTCGGGAGGGCCGGGAGACCCAGTACTTC.

This clone was seen only once. The chain recombines TRBV5-1 with TRBJ2-7; tentative D call: TRBD1 (6 bases). The V gene's germline CDR1 is SGHRS and CDR2 YFSETQ. V was shortened by 4 bases and J by 3 bases, with 17 bases between the two germline ends. The CDR3 is 15 amino acids. The CDR3 nucleotides are TGCGCCAGCAGCCAATCTACAGGGTCCCTCTACGAGCAGTACTTC. It codes for CASSQSTGSLYEQYF.

The genes are TRBV6-1 and TRBJ1-1, with D perhaps matching TRBD1 (6 bases). Trimming shortened V by 0 bases and J by 1 base, and 15 bases separated the two germline ends. The CDR3 totals 17 residues. CDR1 is MNHNS and CDR2 is SASEGT in the germline V gene. The CDR3 sequence: CASSEAPRGGRNTEAFF. In nucleotides, the CDR3 is TGTGCCAGCAGTGAAGCCCCGAGGGGGGGGCGGAACACTGAAGCTTTCTTT.

The J gene is TRBJ1-1, the V gene TRBV9, with D unresolved. The CDR3 extends over 13 amino acids. V lost 0 bases and J 6 bases, leaving 9 bases between the germline ends. Germline CDR1 SGDLS, CDR2 YYNGEE. The CDR3, as DNA: TGTGCCAGCAGCGTAGCTACCAACGCTGAAGCTTTCTTT. This gives the protein CASSVATNAEAFF. The full variable domain, its missing parts supplied by reference TRBV9 and TRBJ1-1, is DSGVTQTPKHLITATGQRVTLRCSPRSGDLSVYWYQQSLDQGLQFLIQYYNGEERAKGNILERFSAQQFPDLHSELNLSSLELGDSALYFCASSVATNAEAFFGQGTRLTVV.

This clone was seen once. V usage is TRBV9 and J usage is TRBJ1-2, with TRBD1 as a possible D gene (6 bases). This CDR3 has 14 residues. CDR1 is SGDLS and CDR2 is YYNGEE in the germline V gene. Trimming cost V 0 bases and J 2 bases, with 8 bases left between them. The CDR3 DNA follows: TGTGCCAGCAGCGTAGTGGGGGCCAACTATGGCTACACCTTC. Translated, it gives CASSVVGANYGYTF.

V gene TRBV5-1 combines with J gene TRBJ1-1; TRBD1 might be the D (5 bases). This CDR3 is 13 amino acids long. Germline CDR1 is SGHRS and CDR2 is YFSETQ. V lost 3 bases, J lost 2 bases, and 8 bases lay in between. CDR3: CASSSRVNTEAFF. In DNA, the CDR3 is TGCGCCAGCAGCTCCAGGGTAAACACTGAAGCTTTCTTT.

As DNA, the CDR3 is TGTGCCAGCAGGGGGGGATTAGCGCCATACAATGAGCAGTTCTTC. This translates into CASRGGLAPYNEQFF. This chain connects TRBV7-9 to TRBJ2-1; perhaps TRBD2 as D (6 bases). This CDR3 contains 15 residues. CDR1 and CDR2 from the germline V gene are SEHNR and FQNEAQ (reference sequence). The ends were cut back, 6 bases at V and 4 bases at J, with 16 bases in the middle.

DNA of the CDR3: TGTGCCAGCAGGAAGGGACTAGCGATAGATACGCAGTATTTT. Encoded protein: CASRKGLAIDTQYF. The chain has TRBV27 and TRBJ2-3, with TRBD2 matching 10 bases. The V gene's germline CDR1 is MNHEY and CDR2 SMNVEV (reference sequence). Trimming at V came to 6 bases and at J to 5 bases, leaving 5 bases not matched to a gene. The CDR3 has 14 residues.

V usage is TRBV9 and J usage is TRBJ2-5, with 8 nucleotides matching TRBD2. The V segment lost 1 base and the J segment 4 bases; nucleotides outside the gene matches: 6. CDR1 is SGDLS and CDR2 is YYNGEE in the germline V gene. The CDR3 contains 15 residues. The DNA of the CDR3 is TGTGCCAGCAGCGTAACTAGCGGTAGGGCAGAGACCCAGTACTTC. Translating it yields CASSVTSGRAETQYF.